This is a list of T cell receptor beta chains from one sample in a study of tumor-infiltrating lymphocytes in primary liver carcinoma. TCRdb re-called the multiplex PCR reads with MiXCR, one entry per CDR3 protein. The sample yields approximately 190,000 distinct CDR3 sequences, around four fifths seen once. The sequenced sample consisted of tumor tissue from primary liver carcinoma. The receptors here all came from a man in his forties with primary liver carcinoma and hepatitis B virus infection. The CDR3 runs from the conserved cysteine through the conserved F or W. D genes are given only for firm matches. Size values are once, few and many counts, or a class for expanded clones, and some rows have none.

D gene	V gene	J gene	clone size	CDR3 DNA	CDR3 protein
.	TRBV6-5	TRBJ1-1	.	TGTGCCATCAGCCCCTCGGTGAACACTGACGCTTTCTTT	CAISPSVNTDAFF
TRBD2	TRBV5-4	TRBJ2-2	.	TGTGCCAGGTGCTGGGACTACTTCAACACCGGGGAGCTGTTTTTT	CARCWDYFNTGELFF
.	TRBV12-3/TRBV12-4	TRBJ1-1	.	TGTGTCACCAGTCCCCCCAGGGCAGGCACTGAAGCTTTCTTT	CVTSPPRAGTEAFF
TRBD2	TRBV14	TRBJ2-1	.	TGTGCCAGCAGGAATGAAAAAGCGGGAGTGAATAATGAGCAGTTCTTC	CASRNEKAGVNNEQFF
.	TRBV25-1	TRBJ2-1	.	TGTGCCAGCAGTGAATATAGCCAGGGAGGACAGTTCTTC	CASSEYSQGGQFF
.	TRBV11-1	TRBJ2-2	.	TGTGCCAGCAGCTTAAACGCGAACACATGGGAGCTGCTTTTT	CASSLNANTWELLF
TRBD1	TRBV7-8	TRBJ2-1	.	TGTGCCAGCAGCTTCGGACAGGTGGCCCTGACATACAATGAGCAGTTCTTC	CASSFGQVALTYNEQFF
TRBD1	TRBV6-2/TRBV6-3	TRBJ2-7	once	TGTACCAGCAGCCTCCGGGACAGGGTCCACGAGCAGTGCTTC	CTSSLRDRVHEQCF
.	TRBV28	TRBJ2-7	.	TGTGCCAGCATCCCTGGACCCTTCAATGAGCAGTACTTC	CASIPGPFNEQYF
TRBD2	TRBV20-1	TRBJ2-3	few	TGCAGTGCTCCCTCGGGGCGGGAGGGAACAGATACGCAGTATTTT	CSAPSGREGTDTQYF
TRBD2	TRBV28	TRBJ2-1	.	TGTGCCAGGAGCTTAGCGGGTTACAATGAGCAATTTTTC	CARSLAGYNEQFF
.	TRBV6-2/TRBV6-3	TRBJ1-2	.	TGTGCCAGCAGCTCCGGACCAATGATCTATGGTCACACCTTC	CASSSGPMIYGHTF
TRBD2	TRBV29-1	TRBJ2-1	.	TGCAGTCACTGTACTAGCGGAGACTACAATGAACAGTTCTTC	CSHCTSGDYNEQFF
.	TRBV6-2/TRBV6-3	TRBJ1-1	.	TGTGCCAGCAGTTGTGGAGCAAAAGCTTTCTTT	CASSCGAKAFF
.	TRBV11-2	TRBJ2-4	.	TGTGCCAACACCACTTCGGCGGTAACCGAAAACATTCAGTACTTC	CANTTSAVTENIQYF
TRBD2	TRBV11-2	TRBJ2-7	.	TGTGCCAGCAGACAAGGACTAGCGGGATGGTGCTCCTACGAGCAGCACTTC	CASRQGLAGWCSYEQHF
.	TRBV6-5	TRBJ1-6	.	TGTGCCAGCAGCCCTAAGTCGAATTCACCCCTCCGCTTT	CASSPKSNSPLRF
.	TRBV4-1	TRBJ2-6	once	TGCGCCAGCAGCCAACCGGGGCAGGGTGTCGGAGGGGCCAACGTCCAGACTTTC	CASSQPGQGVGGANVQTF
.	TRBV12-3/TRBV12-4	TRBJ1-1	.	TGTGCCAGCACCCCCGAGATGCAGAACACTGAAGCTTTCTTT	CASTPEMQNTEAFF
.	TRBV7-8	TRBJ2-5	many	TGTGCCAGCAGCCCCGCGGGGCGCGCAGAGACCCAGTACTTC	CASSPAGRAETQYF
.	TRBV11-2	TRBJ2-3	.	TGTGCCAGCAGCCACCCGGGCCTGGCTGATACGCAGTATTTT	CASSHPGLADTQYF
.	TRBV11-2	TRBJ2-3	.	TGTGCCAGTAGCTTCCCAGGGCCAGGTACGCAGTATTTT	CASSFPGPGTQYF
.	TRBV4-3	TRBJ2-7	.	TGTGCCAGCAGCCAAGATAGGGGGGTGGGAGACAAGCAGTACTTC	CASSQDRGVGDKQYF
TRBD1	TRBV11-3	TRBJ2-7	.	TGTGTCAACAGCATGGGACAGTCCTACAAGCAGTACTTC	CVNSMGQSYKQYF
.	TRBV11-1	TRBJ2-1	.	TGTGCCAGCAGCTTCCAGGGACCGCTGGACAGTCAGCAGTTCTTT	CASSFQGPLDSQQFF
TRBD1	TRBV10-3	TRBJ1-5	.	TGTGCCATCAGTGCAGGGGGCCTTCAACCCCAGCATTTT	CAISAGGLQPQHF
.	TRBV29-1	TRBJ2-7	.	TGCAGCGCCATGACATCTGGGACTGGCACTCTCTATGAGCAGTACTTC	CSAMTSGTGTLYEQYF
TRBD2	TRBV29-1	TRBJ2-1	.	TGCAGCGTTGAAGTTGGGCCAGCGGGAGGGGTCAACAATAAGGAGTTCTTC	CSVEVGPAGGVNNKEFF
.	TRBV12-3/TRBV12-4	TRBJ1-2	.	TGTGCCAGCAGTTCCTCAGTCTATGACTACACCTTT	CASSSSVYDYTF
.	TRBV6-2/TRBV6-3	TRBJ1-5	.	TGTGTCAGCAGTTTGGGAGGGTTCCGGGCTCATAGCAATCAGCCCCGGCATTTT	CVSSLGGFRAHSNQPRHF
TRBD1	TRBV12-3/TRBV12-4	TRBJ2-7	.	TGTGCCAGCAGTGTCGGGGGACAGGGAACCTACGAGAAGTACTTC	CASSVGGQGTYEKYF
.	TRBV29-1	TRBJ2-1	.	TGCAGCGTTGTGGGAGAGAAAGGGGCCGATGAGCAGTTCTTC	CSVVGEKGADEQFF
.	TRBV6-5	TRBJ1-1	.	TGTGCCAGCAGTCCTCAGGACGAGAATACTGAAGCTTTCTTT	CASSPQDENTEAFF
.	TRBV6-2/TRBV6-3	TRBJ2-3	.	TGTGCCAGCAGCCCCGTGCGTGACGGACGGCAGTATTTT	CASSPVRDGRQYF
TRBD1	TRBV29-1	TRBJ2-5	once	TGCAGCGTTGAATCGGACAGGGGGCGAGCAAACACCCAGTACTTC	CSVESDRGRANTQYF
.	TRBV29-1	TRBJ1-2	large	TGCAGCGGAGGAGGATTGAACTATGGCTACACCTTC	CSGGGLNYGYTF
.	TRBV6-6	TRBJ1-1	.	TGTGCCAGGAGTCGGGATCTGAAGACAGAAGCTTTCTTT	CARSRDLKTEAFF
TRBD1	TRBV12-3/TRBV12-4	TRBJ2-5	.	TGTGTCAGCAGACCCTATGGGACAGGGGGGCAGACCCAGTACTTC	CVSRPYGTGGQTQYF
.	TRBV30	TRBJ1-1	.	TGTGCCTGGAGTGTACATTGGGGCCTCACTGAAGCTTTCTTT	CAWSVHWGLTEAFF
.	TRBV11-3	TRBJ2-7	once	TGCGCTAGCAACTTAGATCCCGGGACACCCTACGAGCAGTACTTC	CASNLDPGTPYEQYF
TRBD1	TRBV6-5	TRBJ1-1	.	TGTGCTAGCTGTTACGGGACAGGGGAAGCTTTCTTT	CASCYGTGEAFF
.	TRBV10-3	TRBJ1-1	.	TGTGTCATCAGTGCTGAGGACGGTTTGAACACTGAAGCTTTCTTT	CVISAEDGLNTEAFF
.	TRBV11-2	TRBJ1-5	.	TGTGCCAGCAGCCTAAAAGGGGGACTGACGAATCACCTCAAGCATTTT	CASSLKGGLTNHLKHF
.	TRBV6-2/TRBV6-3	TRBJ2-1	once	TGTGCCAGCATCTACGGAGGGGGGGGGTCCTACAATGAGCACTTCTTC	CASIYGGGGSYNEHFF
.	TRBV5-1	TRBJ2-5	once	TGCACCAGCAACTGGCAGGGAACGGAGACCCAGTACTTC	CTSNWQGTETQYF
TRBD2	TRBV5-4	TRBJ2-1	.	TGTGCCAGCAGTCTCGCCGGGGAGGGTTACAATGAGCAGTTCTTC	CASSLAGEGYNEQFF
.	TRBV5-1	TRBJ2-7	many	TGCGCCAGCAGCCCGGACAGACTTACCTACGAGCAGTACTTC	CASSPDRLTYEQYF
.	TRBV29-1	TRBJ2-3	.	TGCATTGTTTCACCCCCGTCCGGGGCAGATACGCAGTATTTT	CIVSPPSGADTQYF
.	TRBV29-1	TRBJ2-1	.	TGCAGCAGGGGCTCGGGAAGTGAGCACTTCTTC	CSRGSGSEHFF
.	TRBV29-1	TRBJ2-5	.	TGCAGCGTTGAGTGGACCATGATCTCGCAGAGCCAGTACTTC	CSVEWTMISQSQYF
TRBD1	TRBV29-1	TRBJ2-5	once	TGCTGCGTTGAAGCGGACAGGGGCCGAGCAAAGACCCAGTACTTC	CCVEADRGRAKTQYF
TRBD2	TRBV4-2	TRBJ2-7	.	TGTGCCAGCAGTCAAGATACTAGCGGATCCTACAATGAGCAGTACTTC	CASSQDTSGSYNEQYF
TRBD2	TRBV6-2/TRBV6-3	TRBJ2-7	many	TGTGCCAGCAGTTACAGAGCGGGAGGGACATCCCGACCCTACGAGCAGTACTTC	CASSYRAGGTSRPYEQYF
.	TRBV11-2	TRBJ2-7	.	TGTACCAGCAGCCTCTGGGGCTATCGGGACGACCAATACTTC	CTSSLWGYRDDQYF
.	TRBV5-4	TRBJ2-5	.	TGTGCCAGCAGCTTGGGGGGACGGACACAGGAGACCCAGAAGTTC	CASSLGGRTQETQKF